A single sample gave rise to the 12 T cell receptor beta chains below, sequenced in a study of T cells in Graves' hyperthyroidism and ophthalmopathy. RNA transcripts gave rise to amplified TCR beta CDR3 regions. A set of HTBI primers served as the primers for a first-round RT-PCR of the TCR CDR3. TCRdb re-analysed the multiplex PCR reads in MiXCR, keeping a single row per CDR3 protein. The sample yields 550,000 to 850,000 distinct CDR3 sequences, 18% seen once. Material for sequencing was blood. The source is a woman between 45 and 65 years old with Graves' hyperthyroidism that later progressed to Graves' ophthalmopathy.

This clonotype has just a few counts. The chain uses TRBV6-2 or TRBV6-3 and TRBJ1-5; 7 positions agree with TRBD1. Germline CDR1 MNHEY, CDR2 SVGEGT. The trim removed 2 bases at V and 6 bases at J, leaving 4 bases unmatched. This CDR3 is 14 amino acids long. The CDR3 reads CASSYGGQTQPQHF. The CDR3 DNA is TGTGCCAGCAGTTACGGGGGACAGACTCAGCCCCAGCATTTT.

The V and J genes are TRBV6-2 or TRBV6-3 and TRBJ2-7, with 7 bases matching TRBD1. V gave up 8 bases and J gave up 2 bases; unmatched junction bases: 9. The CDR3 covers 14 residues. Germline loops: CDR1 MNHEY, CDR2 SVGEGT. Here the CDR3 DNA reads TGTGCCAGCCACGATCCCGGGACAGCCTACGAGCAGTACTTC. Its translation: CASHDPGTAYEQYF.

This chain connects TRBV7-9 to TRBJ1-1, with D hard to call. Trimming pared 7 bases from V and 0 bases from J, leaving 9 bases between. CDR1 SEHNR and CDR2 FQNEAQ come from the germline V gene (reference sequence). CDR3 length: 13 amino acids. The CDR3 spells CASTLAMNTEAFF. CDR3 DNA: TGTGCCAGCACCCTTGCGATGAACACTGAAGCTTTCTTT.

This clonotype was counted at least ten times. The chain is built from TRBV3-1 and TRBJ2-7, with unresolved D. Germline V gene lookup returns CDR1 LGHDT and CDR2 YNNKEL (reference sequence). The V end was cut by 0 bases, the J end by 3 bases, with 12 bases between. The CDR3 has 15 amino acids. The CDR3 DNA reads as TGTGCCAGCAGCCAAGAACGCCACGGCTTCTACGAGCAGTACTTC. Protein product: CASSQERHGFYEQYF.

Details on this clonotype: It may be a read error: a sequence one base away is much more abundant. V gene TRBV2 combines with J gene TRBJ2-7; 8 positions agree with TRBD1. Per the germline V gene, CDR1 is SNHLY and CDR2 is FYNNEI. The CDR3 is made up of 14 amino acids. CDR3 protein: CASREPGGSYGQYF. CDR3 nucleotide sequence: TGTGCCAGCAGAGAGCCAGGGGGCAGTTACGGGCAGTACTTC. Complete variable domain (other parts from reference TRBV2 and TRBJ2-7): EPEVTQTPSHQVTQMGQEVILRCVPISNHLYFYWYRQILGQKVEFLVSFYNNEISEKSEIFDDQFSVERPDGSNFTLKIRSTKLEDSAMYFCASREPGGSYGQYFGPGTRLTVT.

This clonotype was recorded at least ten times. This chain links TRBV14 with TRBJ2-1; 7 bases match TRBD2. This CDR3 has 21 residues. Trimming cost V 1 base and J 0 bases; bases outside gene matches: 18. Germline CDR1 is SGHDN and CDR2 is FVKESK. The CDR3 reads CASSQGGGGSPFDISYNEQFF. The CDR3 DNA is TGTGCCAGCAGCCAAGGAGGTGGCGGGAGCCCCTTTGATATCTCCTACAATGAGCAGTTCTTC.

The chain links TRBV15 to TRBJ2-6, with D possibly matching TRBD1 (7 bases). V was pared by 0 bases and J by 0 bases, with 18 bases between. CDR1 and CDR2 from the germline V gene are LNHNV and YYDKDF (reference sequence). This CDR3 spans 20 amino acids. CDR3 sequence reads: CATSREGGTDRLSGANVLTF. The CDR3 DNA reads TGTGCCACCAGCAGAGAAGGCGGGACAGACCGTCTCTCTGGGGCCAACGTCCTGACTTTC.

This clonotype was observed many times. The V gene is TRBV6-1, the J gene TRBJ1-1; perhaps TRBD1 as D (5 bases). CDR1 is MNHNS, CDR2 SASEGT, per germline. The CDR3 contains 16 residues. With 0 bases removed from V and 0 bases from J, the gap between germline ends came to 11 bases. CDR3 amino acids: CASSEAWTYMNTEAFF. As DNA, the CDR3 is TGTGCCAGCAGTGAAGCTTGGACATACATGAACACTGAAGCTTTCTTT.

For this clonotype: A much larger clone is a single base away; this may be a read error. The CDR3 spells CASTFNTEAFF. CDR3 in DNA: TGTGCCAGCACCTTTAACACTGAAGCTTTCTTT. The V gene is TRBV7-9, the J gene TRBJ1-1; D gene uncertain. There are 11 residues in the CDR3. Germline values: CDR1 SEHNR, CDR2 FQNEAQ (reference sequence). V gave up 7 bases and J gave up 2 bases, with 5 bases separating them.

This clonotype has a count of ten or more. The chain has TRBV7-2 and TRBJ1-5; 9 bases align to TRBD1. The V and J ends lost 5 bases and 4 bases, in that order; junction bases with no gene match: 6. Germline CDR1 reads SGHTA; CDR2 reads FQGNSA. The CDR3 consists of 15 residues. DNA for the CDR3: TGTGCCAGCAGCCCGGGGACAGGGCGGAATCAGCCCCAGCATTTT. This gives the protein CASSPGTGRNQPQHF. The full variable domain, completed using reference TRBV7-2 and TRBJ1-5, is GAGVSQSPSNKVTEKGKDVELRCDPISGHTALYWYRQSLGQGLEFLIYFQGNSAPDKSGLPSDRFSAERTGGSVSTLTIQRTQQEDSAVYLCASSPGTGRNQPQHFGDGTRLSIL.

This clonotype occurred many times. J is TRBJ1-1 and V is TRBV6-2 or TRBV6-3; D might be TRBD1 (6 bases). Germline V CDR1 and CDR2: MNHEY, SVGEGT. This CDR3 spans 17 amino acids. Between the trimmed V and J ends, which lost 0 bases and 2 bases, there was a span of 16 bases. The CDR3 nucleotides are TGTGCCAGCAGTTACTCCAACAGGGCTATCTTAAACACTGAAGCTTTCTTT. Translating gives CASSYSNRAILNTEAFF.

V is TRBV29-1 and J is TRBJ2-2; 8 positions match TRBD1. After removal of 7 bases from V and 4 bases from J, the junction contained 5 bases not matched to a gene. CDR3 length: 13 residues. The germline CDR1 and CDR2 sequences are SQVTM and ANQGSEA. The CDR3 nucleotides are TGCAGCGGCCACAGGGGGTCCACCGGGGAGCTGTTTTTT. It translates to CSGHRGSTGELFF.